Below, 26 T cell receptor beta chains from the same sample are listed, as sequenced in a study of CD8 T cells in ankylosing spondylitis. Study-level results: Characteristic of ankylosing spondylitis blood, it appeared, was a TCR beta motif comprising several highly homologous variants.

No cognate antigen is known for these TCRs. TCRdb reanalysed the 5' RACE reads using MiXCR and keeps one entry per CDR3 protein. The sample carries about 750,000 distinct CDR3 sequences, around 17% recorded once. The sample was blood, either unsorted or a sorted T cell fraction (not recorded which). These receptors originate from a male donor with ankylosing spondylitis.

The CDR3 nucleotides read TGTGCCAGCAGCTCGCGTCCTACGCAGTATTTT. Translated, it gives CASSSRPTQYF. This sequence joins TRBV7-2 and TRBJ2-3; D unresolved. V lost 4 bases and J 8 bases, leaving 7 bases between the germline ends. In germline, CDR1 is SGHTA, CDR2 FQGNSA. The CDR3 is 11 residues long.

The rearrangement links TRBV10-2 to TRBJ2-1, with D uncertain. The CDR3 extends over 15 amino acids. V lost 2 bases and J lost 0, with 8 bases in between. The V gene's germline CDR1 is WSHSY and CDR2 SAAADI. CDR3 bases: TGCGCCAGCAGTGAGGGACGCTTCTCCTACAATGAGCAGTTCTTC. This gives the protein CASSEGRFSYNEQFF.

The V and J genes are TRBV6-1 and TRBJ2-4; 10 bases are a match to TRBD2. CDR3 length: 14 residues. Germline values: CDR1 MNHNS, CDR2 SASEGT. V lost 9 bases and J lost 4; bases outside the gene matches: 6. The CDR3 sequence is CARLAGIPKNIQYF. CDR3 bases: TGTGCCAGACTAGCGGGGATACCAAAAAACATTCAGTACTTC.

The V and J genes are TRBV7-3 and TRBJ2-3; 13 bases match TRBD2. V trimming: 5 bases; J trimming: 7 bases; junction bases outside the gene matches: 9. This CDR3 is 16 amino acids long. CDR1 SGHTA and CDR2 FQGTGA come from the germline V gene. In DNA, the CDR3 is TGTGCCAGCAGCCCGGGGACTAGCGGGGAGTTCAATACGCAGTATTTT. It is translated as CASSPGTSGEFNTQYF.

This clonotype came up a few times. The rearrangement joins TRBV29-1 to TRBJ2-5, with D perhaps matching TRBD2 (5 bases). Germline CDR1 is SQVTM and CDR2 is ANQGSEA. This CDR3 is built from 14 residues. V gave up 3 bases and J gave up 5 bases, with 16 bases separating them. The CDR3 here is CSVEELGMGETQYF. In DNA, the CDR3 is TGCAGCGTTGAGGAACTAGGGATGGGGGAGACCCAGTACTTC.

This chain links TRBV20-1 with TRBJ2-1; D is uncertain. CDR3 length: 14 amino acids. With 5 bases removed from V and 4 bases from J, the gap between germline ends came to 15 bases. Germline V gives CDR1 DFQATT, CDR2 SNEGSKA (reference sequence). The chain's CDR3 is CSAHRPPPYNEQFF. CDR3 bases: TGCAGTGCTCACCGCCCGCCGCCGTACAATGAGCAGTTCTTC.

Only a few counts were recorded for this clonotype. V and J are TRBV4-1 and TRBJ2-5; possible D gene TRBD1, 6 bases. The CDR3 has 15 residues. The V and J ends lost 3 bases and 1 base respectively, with 12 bases between them. CDR1 and CDR2 from the germline V gene are MGHRA and YSYEKL. The CDR3 bases are TGCGCCAGCAGCCACCCCGGACAGATCCAAGAGACCCAGTACTTC. This codes for CASSHPGQIQETQYF.

Regarding this clonotype: The junction differs from germline at one of its ends, possibly a read error. The V gene is TRBV29-1, the J gene TRBJ2-7, with TRBD1 as a possible D gene (7 bases). This CDR3 spans 13 amino acids. The germline V gene encodes CDR1 SQVTM and CDR2 ANQGSEA. CDR3 in amino acids: CGVRGRGAYEQYF. The CDR3 DNA reads as TGCGGCGTGAGGGGGCGGGGAGCCTACGAGCAGTACTTC.

The chain carries TRBV20-1 and TRBJ1-1, with D hard to call. Germline loops: CDR1 DFQATT, CDR2 SNEGSKA (reference sequence). Trimming cost V 6 bases and J 3 bases, with 17 bases left between them. This CDR3 has 14 amino acids. Written as DNA, the CDR3 is TGCAGTGCCCCTCGAGAGGATCCAGACACTGAAGCTTTCTTT. This gives the protein CSAPREDPDTEAFF.

This clonotype was found many times. The chain recombines TRBV29-1 with TRBJ2-1, with 7 bases fitting TRBD1. The J segment lost 2 bases and the V segment lost 3 bases, leaving 7 bases of the junction unmatched. This CDR3 region has 15 residues. The germline CDR1 and CDR2 sequences are SQVTM and ANQGSEA. This chain's CDR3 is CSVEIWDSPYNEQFF. For the CDR3, the DNA is TGCAGCGTTGAGATTTGGGACAGCCCCTACAATGAGCAGTTCTTC.

This clonotype was found a few times. The chain links TRBV7-8 to TRBJ2-3; D gene uncertain. CDR3 length equals 13 residues. V was pared by 5 bases and J by 3 bases, with 9 bases between. Per germline, CDR1 SGHVS and CDR2 FQNEAQ. Here the CDR3 reads CASSIRRTDTQYF. CDR3 in DNA: TGTGCCAGCAGCATCCGACGTACAGATACGCAGTATTTT.

The chain's CDR3 is CASSPTARQREGRLETQYF. The CDR3 bases are TGTGCCAGCAGCCCAACCGCCCGTCAGAGGGAGGGCCGGTTAGAGACCCAGTACTTC. V and J are TRBV11-2 and TRBJ2-5; TRBD2 agrees at 7 bases. Germline CDR1 and CDR2: SGHAT and FQNNGV. This CDR3 region has 19 residues. Trimming at V came to 5 bases and at J to 4 bases, leaving 22 bases not matched to a gene.

The J gene is TRBJ1-1, the V gene TRBV4-1; 10 positions agree with TRBD1. J lost 6 bases, V lost 3 bases, and 4 bases had no gene match. The CDR3 has 14 amino acids. Germline CDR1 and CDR2: MGHRA and YSYEKL. CDR3 coding DNA: TGCGCCAGCAGCCAGACAGGGGGCACTTCTGAAGCTTTCTTT. Translating gives CASSQTGGTSEAFF.

The table lists this clonotype with many counts. The rearrangement uses TRBV5-1 and TRBJ1-1, with no clear D. Germline loops: CDR1 SGHRS, CDR2 YFSETQ. The V gene lost 0 bases and the J gene lost 2 bases, with 8 bases spanning the gap. This CDR3 comprises 14 residues. The CDR3 nucleotides read TGCGCCAGCAGCTTGGGACCGCCCAACACTGAAGCTTTCTTT. As protein: CASSLGPPNTEAFF.

V is TRBV7-3 and J is TRBJ1-6, with 9 positions matching TRBD1. The ends lost 1 base at V and 9 bases at J; junction bases unmatched: 4. The CDR3 totals 15 residues. Germline assignment: CDR1 SGHTA and CDR2 FQGTGA. CDR3 residues: CASSLIGQGSSPLHF. As DNA, the CDR3 is TGTGCCAGCAGCTTAATCGGACAGGGGAGTTCACCCCTCCACTTT. Complete variable domain (other parts from reference TRBV7-3 and TRBJ1-6): GAGVSQTPSNKVTEKGKYVELRCDPISGHTALYWYRQSLGQGPEFLIYFQGTGAADDSGLPNDRFFAVRPEGSVSTLKIQRTERGDSAVYLCASSLIGQGSSPLHFGNGTRLTVT.

This clonotype was seen many times. V usage is TRBV11-1 and J usage is TRBJ2-3; D ambiguous. Trimming shortened V by 5 bases and J by 3 bases, and 6 bases separated the two germline ends. CDR3 length: 12 amino acids. From germline, CDR1 is SGHAT and CDR2 FQDESV (reference sequence). CDR3 DNA: TGTGCCAGCAGCGGCAGGACAGATACGCAGTATTTT. It encodes CASSGRTDTQYF.

This chain uses TRBV28 with TRBJ2-3; 10 bases are shared with TRBD2. Germline V gene sequence: CDR1 MDHEN, CDR2 SYDVKM. The CDR3 is 17 amino acids. The V segment lost 3 bases and the J segment 1 base; nucleotides outside the gene matches: 7. The CDR3 DNA reads as TGTGCCAGCAGTTTCTCCCCTAGCGGGAGTGGCACAGATACGCAGTATTTT. Translation: CASSFSPSGSGTDTQYF.

This clonotype was recorded a few times. The chain has TRBV5-1 and TRBJ2-3, with 9 bases that match TRBD1. This CDR3 spans 16 amino acids. Trimming removed 4 bases from V and 5 bases from J; junction bases left unmatched: 11. Germline lookup yields CDR1 SGHRS and CDR2 YFSETQ. This CDR3 is CASSPTGQGFRDTQYF. Here the CDR3 DNA reads TGCGCCAGCAGCCCCACGGGACAGGGCTTCCGAGATACGCAGTATTTT. Supplemented by reference TRBV5-1 and TRBJ2-3, the full variable domain reads KAGVTQTPRYLIKTRGQQVTLSCSPISGHRSVSWYQQTPGQGLQFLFEYFSETQRNKGNFPGRFSGRQFSNSRSEMNVSTLELGDSALYLCASSPTGQGFRDTQYFGPGTRLTVL.

This clonotype was observed a few times. The chain recombines TRBV11-2 with TRBJ1-1; the D gene is possibly TRBD1 (6 bases). V lost 6 bases and J 11 bases, leaving 16 bases between the germline ends. The CDR3 sequence is 12 residues long. The V gene's germline CDR1 is SGHAT and CDR2 FQNNGV. The CDR3 nucleotides read TGTGCCAGCAGGGGGGGCGGGGGTAGGGCTTTCTTT. This codes for CASRGGGGRAFF.

The chain carries TRBV29-1 and TRBJ2-7, with 12 bases matching TRBD2. Per the germline V gene, CDR1 is SQVTM and CDR2 is ANQGSEA. The CDR3 has 16 residues. Trimming took 4 bases from V and 1 from J; bases not matched to a gene: 8. As DNA, the CDR3 is TGCAGCGTTGGGTTACTAGCGGGAGGCACTTCCTACGAGCAGTACTTC. As protein: CSVGLLAGGTSYEQYF.

This clonotype was detected a few times. This chain joins TRBV12-3 or TRBV12-4 and TRBJ2-2; possible D gene TRBD2, 5 bases. V lost 6 bases and J 0 bases, leaving 11 bases between the germline ends. This CDR3 has 15 amino acids. CDR3 loop: CASRLGLANTGELFF. In DNA, the CDR3 is TGTGCCAGCAGGCTAGGACTCGCGAACACCGGGGAGCTGTTTTTT.

This clonotype was counted between two and nine times. V gene TRBV7-8 combines with J gene TRBJ2-5; TRBD1 is a possible D gene (8 bases). Trimming stripped 5 bases from V and 5 bases from J, with 21 bases between. In germline, CDR1 is SGHVS, CDR2 FQNEAQ. This CDR3 region has 16 residues. DNA for the CDR3: TGTGCCAGCAGCCTAAGGACAGGGAGGGTCCAGGAGACCCAGTACTTC. Translating it yields CASSLRTGRVQETQYF.

This clonotype appeared a single time. This sequence joins TRBV6-1 and TRBJ1-2, with D possibly TRBD1 on 6 matching bases. Looked up from germline, CDR1 is MNHNS and CDR2 is SASEGT. Trimming stripped 6 bases from V and 8 bases from J, with 19 bases between. CDR3 length equals 14 residues. The CDR3 spells CASSPGASGSGYTF. In nucleotides, the CDR3 is TGTGCCAGCAGCCCGGGGGCTTCAGGGAGCGGCTACACCTTC.

This clonotype occurred many times. V and J are TRBV29-1 and TRBJ2-3; D is unresolved. Germline CDR1 SQVTM, CDR2 ANQGSEA. This CDR3 region has 11 residues. The ends were cut back, 1 base at V and 1 base at J, with 0 bases in the middle. Written as DNA, the CDR3 is TGCAGCGTTGAAGGCACAGATACGCAGTATTTT. It encodes CSVEGTDTQYF.

In this sample, this clonotype turned up a few times. The chain is built from TRBV25-1 and TRBJ2-5; D remains unclear. The CDR3 covers 12 residues. The V end was cut by 7 bases, the J end by 2 bases, with 8 bases between. Per the germline V gene, CDR1 is MGHDK and CDR2 is SYGVNS. The CDR3 is CASIGAQETQYF. The CDR3 DNA sequence: TGTGCCAGCATAGGAGCTCAAGAGACCCAGTACTTC.

The chain carries TRBV7-9 and TRBJ2-2; D is undetermined. The ends were cut back, 5 bases at V and 3 bases at J, with 16 bases in the middle. The CDR3 runs 16 residues. Germline V lookup: CDR1 SEHNR, CDR2 FQNEAQ (reference sequence). The chain's CDR3 is CASSHRVAGHTGELFF. DNA for the CDR3: TGTGCCAGCAGCCACCGGGTAGCAGGTCACACCGGGGAGCTGTTTTTT.